This TCR beta chain was identified in a study of T cell repertoires in cytomegalovirus infection (dated 2019 in TCRdb). Regarding the study in general: Recently identified HLA-C-restricted CMV epitopes, whose presentation resists viral immunomodulation, were targeted by peptide stimulations together with well-studied HLA-B-restricted epitopes. Donor HLA type was relevant to the analysis, as public TCR beta signatures indicated carriage of CMV infection together with the matching HLA type. Overall study outcomes, separate from this receptor: In both this cohort and an independent cohort of some 350 donors, the cumulative frequency of public TCR beta family members distinguished carriers of CMV infection plus the relevant HLA type. The ex vivo response was dominated by HLA-C-restricted CMV-specific TCR beta clonotypes, and the single most frequent clonotype in two of eight donors was supplied by these HLA-C-restricted clonotypes.

The treatment or condition label, as the study defines it: in vitro stimulation with specific CMV peptide epitopes to enrich CMV-specific T cells. From the cysteine through the phenylalanine, the CDR3 covers 15 amino acids. The retained sequence is limited to the CDR3, 45 bases, with the frame set at the first base. For CDR1 and CDR2, the germline V gene lists MNHNS and SASEGT. The junction shows trimming of 3 bases on V and 2 bases on J, and the gene matches do not reach 6 bases of it. Notes on this clonotype: Its antigen remains unidentified. Within one base of it there is no much larger clone, and no base qualities were kept.

Sequencing instrument: Illumina HiSeq 1500. TCRdb passed the public sequencing reads through fastp at Q25 and MiXCR, retaining productive beta sequences. When rows share a CDR3 protein, they turn into one entry using the most common DNA and genes. The sample yields 450,000 to 550,000 distinct CDR3 sequences; approximately 42% were counted once. 43% of the sample lies in the top ten. Here the sequenced sample was cultured PBMCs, taken from culture after CMV antigen stimulation. The TCR comes from a human donor in good health (CMV status not recorded). Some clones in this sample may be carry-over from other donors' samples. Recombination joined TRBV6-1 with TRBJ1-2, and 7 bases in between align with TRBD1. The DNA sequence follows: TGTGCCAGCAGTGAGGTGGACAGGCTAAACTATGGCTACACCTTC. Its protein product is CASSEVDRLNYGYTF.